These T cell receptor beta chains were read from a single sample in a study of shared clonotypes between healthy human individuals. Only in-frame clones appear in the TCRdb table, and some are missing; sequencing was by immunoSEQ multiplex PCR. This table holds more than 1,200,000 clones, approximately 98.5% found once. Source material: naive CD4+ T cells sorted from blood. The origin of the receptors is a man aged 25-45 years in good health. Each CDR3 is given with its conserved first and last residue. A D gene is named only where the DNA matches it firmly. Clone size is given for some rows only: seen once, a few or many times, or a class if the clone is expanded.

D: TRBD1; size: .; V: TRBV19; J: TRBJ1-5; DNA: TGTGCCAGTACGATGACACGGGGAGGGACAGGGTTTGGTCAGCCCCAGCATTTT; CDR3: CASTMTRGGTGFGQPQHF
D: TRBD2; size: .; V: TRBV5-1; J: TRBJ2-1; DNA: TGCGCCAGCAGCTTGGAACTAGCGGGAGCGGGCAATGAGCAGTTCTTC; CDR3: CASSLELAGAGNEQFF
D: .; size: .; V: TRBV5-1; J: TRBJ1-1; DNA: TGCGCCAGCAGCGATCCGGGGCAGAACACTGAAGCTTTCTTT; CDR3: CASSDPGQNTEAFF
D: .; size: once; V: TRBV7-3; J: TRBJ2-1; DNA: TGTGCCAGCAGCATCACCGGGACAAATTACAATGAGCAGTTCTTC; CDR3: CASSITGTNYNEQFF
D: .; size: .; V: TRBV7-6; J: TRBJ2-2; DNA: TGTGCCAGCAGCCCCGGGGGGGAGCTGTTTTTT; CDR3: CASSPGGELFF
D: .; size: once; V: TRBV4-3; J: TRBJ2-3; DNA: TGCGCCAGCAGCCAAACCGGGGCTAGCACAGATACGCAGTATTTT; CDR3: CASSQTGASTDTQYF
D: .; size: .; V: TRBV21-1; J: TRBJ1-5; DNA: TGTGCCAGCAGCGAAACACAGGGGGCTGGCAATCAGCCCCAGCATTTT; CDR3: CASSETQGAGNQPQHF
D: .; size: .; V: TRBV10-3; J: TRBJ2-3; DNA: TGTGCCATCAGTGAGGGAGACACAGATACGCAGTATTTT; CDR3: CAISEGDTDTQYF
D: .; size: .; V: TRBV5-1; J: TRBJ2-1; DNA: TGCGCCAGCAGCACTGACAGGGCCCTCAGGAGGGGGGTGATGTGGAATGAGCAGTTCTTC; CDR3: CASSTDRALRRGVMWNEQFF
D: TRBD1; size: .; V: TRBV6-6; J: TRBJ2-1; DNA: TGTGCCAGCAGACGGGACAGATACAATGAGCAGTTCTTC; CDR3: CASRRDRYNEQFF
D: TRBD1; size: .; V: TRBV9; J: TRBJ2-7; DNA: TGTGCCAGCAGCCCCAGGACAGGCTCTTCCTACGAGCAGTACTTC; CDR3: CASSPRTGSSYEQYF
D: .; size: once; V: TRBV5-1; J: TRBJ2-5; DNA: TGCGCCAGCAGCTTTGGGTCGAGGGGGGAGACCCAGTACTTC; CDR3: CASSFGSRGETQYF
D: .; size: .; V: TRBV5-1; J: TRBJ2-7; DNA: TGCGCCAGCAGCCCTCTACGAGGACTTAACTACGAGCAGTACTTC; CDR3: CASSPLRGLNYEQYF
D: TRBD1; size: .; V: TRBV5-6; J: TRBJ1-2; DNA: TGTGCCAGCAGCTTAGGACAGGGAGCTAACTATGGCTACACCTTC; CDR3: CASSLGQGANYGYTF
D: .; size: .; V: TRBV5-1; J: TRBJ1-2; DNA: TGCGCCAGCAGCCGAGTGGACGGGACCTATGGCTACACCTTC; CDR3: CASSRVDGTYGYTF
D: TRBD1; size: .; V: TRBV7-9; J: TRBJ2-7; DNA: TGTGCCAGCAGCTTAGCCTCGGGACAGGGGACCTACGAGCAGTACTTC; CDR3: CASSLASGQGTYEQYF
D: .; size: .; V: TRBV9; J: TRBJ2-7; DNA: TGTGCCAGCAGCGTTAGCGGAGGTCAGGCTAGCGAGCAGTACTTC; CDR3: CASSVSGGQASEQYF
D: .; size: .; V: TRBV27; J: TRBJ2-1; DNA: TGTGCCAGCAGTCCTAGGACTATTCCCAACTACAATGAGCAGTTCTTC; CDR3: CASSPRTIPNYNEQFF
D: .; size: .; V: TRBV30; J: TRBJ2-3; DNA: TGTGCCTGGAGTGTATGGCCCCCGAGGCACGGAGATACGCAGTATTTT; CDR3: CAWSVWPPRHGDTQYF
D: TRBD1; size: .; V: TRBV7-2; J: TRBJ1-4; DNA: TGTGCCAGCAGCTTAAACTTTGGTTCAGGGGGTGAAAAACTGTTTTTT; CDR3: CASSLNFGSGGEKLFF
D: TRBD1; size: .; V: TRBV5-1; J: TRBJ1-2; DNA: TGCGCCAGCAGCACGAGACAGGGCTCTTCGGGCTACACCTTC; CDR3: CASSTRQGSSGYTF
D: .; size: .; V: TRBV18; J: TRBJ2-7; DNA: TGTGCCAGCTCACCACCGGTCTCTGGGACACAGTCCTACGAGCAGTACTTC; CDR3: CASSPPVSGTQSYEQYF
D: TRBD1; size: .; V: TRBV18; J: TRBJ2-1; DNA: TGTGCCAGCTCACCATCGGACAGGGGACGATGGGAGCAGTTCTTC; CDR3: CASSPSDRGRWEQFF
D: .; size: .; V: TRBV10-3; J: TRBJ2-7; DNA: TGTGCCATCAGCAAATCGGGCGGGGATTACGAGCAGTACTTC; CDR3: CAISKSGGDYEQYF
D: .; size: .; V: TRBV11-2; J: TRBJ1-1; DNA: TGTGCCAGCAGCTTAGATCCGGGTCACACTGAAGCTTTCTTT; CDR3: CASSLDPGHTEAFF
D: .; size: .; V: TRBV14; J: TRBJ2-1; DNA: TGTGCCAGCAGCCAAGATATAGCGGAGTTTTACAATGAGCAGTTCTTC; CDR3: CASSQDIAEFYNEQFF
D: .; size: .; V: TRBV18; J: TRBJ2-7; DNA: TGTGCCAGCTCTCCACCTGGGCGGGGCGCCTCCTACGAGCAGTACTTC; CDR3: CASSPPGRGASYEQYF
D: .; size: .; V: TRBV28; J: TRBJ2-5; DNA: TGTGCCAGCAGTAGGGGGGAGCAAGAGACCCAGTACTTC; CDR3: CASSRGEQETQYF
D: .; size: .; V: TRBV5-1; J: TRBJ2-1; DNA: TGCGCCAGCAGCTTAACGGGAGTAACCTACAATGAGCAGTTCTTC; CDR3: CASSLTGVTYNEQFF
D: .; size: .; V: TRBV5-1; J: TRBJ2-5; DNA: TGCGCCAGCAGCTCCTCTGCGACTAGTCAAGAGACCCAGTACTTC; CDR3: CASSSSATSQETQYF
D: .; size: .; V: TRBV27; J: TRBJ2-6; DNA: TGTGCCAGCAGTTTACAGGGTGGGGCCAACGTCCTGACTTTC; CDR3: CASSLQGGANVLTF
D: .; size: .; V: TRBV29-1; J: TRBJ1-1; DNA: TGCAGCGTTGGAAGGACTGAAGCTTTCTTT; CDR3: CSVGRTEAFF
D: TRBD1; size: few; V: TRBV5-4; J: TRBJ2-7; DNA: TGTGCCAGCAGCTCTGGACAGGGCCGCTACGAGCAGTACTTC; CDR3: CASSSGQGRYEQYF
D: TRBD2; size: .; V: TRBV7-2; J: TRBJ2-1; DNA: TGTGCCAGCAGCCTAGGGCTAGCGGGAGATTTTGGGCAGTTCTTC; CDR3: CASSLGLAGDFGQFF
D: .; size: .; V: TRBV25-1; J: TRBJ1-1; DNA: TGTGCCAGCTCAAACAGGGTGGGCACTGAAGCTTTCTTT; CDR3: CASSNRVGTEAFF
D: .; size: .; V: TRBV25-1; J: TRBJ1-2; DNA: TGTGCCAGCAGCGTTACACAGGGCCCCTTAGGTGGCTACACCTTC; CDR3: CASSVTQGPLGGYTF
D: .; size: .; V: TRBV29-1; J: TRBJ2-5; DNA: TGCAGCGTTACGGAAGAGACCCAGTACTTC; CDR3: CSVTEETQYF
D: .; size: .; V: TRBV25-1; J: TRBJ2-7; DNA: TGTGCCAGCAGTGAGAGGAGCAGTTCCTACGAGCAGTACTTC; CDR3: CASSERSSSYEQYF
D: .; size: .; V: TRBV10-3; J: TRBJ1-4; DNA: TGTGCCATCAGTGAGTCGAAAGGGCGCGGGACTAATGAAAAACTGTTTTTT; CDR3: CAISESKGRGTNEKLFF
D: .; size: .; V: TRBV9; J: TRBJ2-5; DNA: TGTGCCAGCAGTCCAGGGAATACCAGGGGAGAGACCCAGTACTTC; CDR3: CASSPGNTRGETQYF
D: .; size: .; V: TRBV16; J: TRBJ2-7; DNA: TGTGCCAGCAGCCAATCAACCTACGAGCAGTACTTC; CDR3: CASSQSTYEQYF
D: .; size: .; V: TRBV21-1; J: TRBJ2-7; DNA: TGTGCCAGCAGCAAATCCAGGCCCGAGCAGTACTTC; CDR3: CASSKSRPEQYF
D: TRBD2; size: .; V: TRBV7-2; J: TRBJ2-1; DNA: TGTGCCAGCACCATAGCGGGAGGCCCCCCCAGGGAGCAGTTCTTC; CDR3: CASTIAGGPPREQFF